A selection of T cell receptor beta chains follows, all from one sample in a study of post-analysis software for immune sequencing data. Via MiXCR, TCRdb re-called the PCR reads, giving one row per CDR3 protein. The sample carries 600,000 to 750,000 distinct CDR3 sequences, around 60% recorded once. Sequencing input: blood. The receptors shown here come from a girl aged 2 to 10 with multiple sclerosis. The CDR3 runs from the conserved cysteine through the conserved F or W. A D gene is named only where the DNA matches it firmly. Size is stated for part of the rows, as once, few or many counts, or as a class when the clone is expanded.

V	length	D	J	size	CDR3	DNA
TRBV9	16	NA	TRBJ2-5	many	CASSRVAAQGGPTQYF	TGTGCCAGCAGCCGGGTGGCGGCTCAGGGGGGCCCCACCCAGTACTTC
TRBV29-1	20	TRBD1	TRBJ2-6	NA	CSVEAKGQGALIGGANVLTF	TGCAGCGTCGAGGCGAAGGGACAGGGGGCGTTAATCGGTGGGGCCAACGTCCTGACTTTC
TRBV7-9	14	NA	TRBJ2-5	few	CASRLESVQETQYF	TGTGCCAGCCGATTAGAGAGCGTCCAAGAGACCCAGTACTTC
TRBV20-1	13	NA	TRBJ2-7	few	CSARGHSSYEQYF	TGCAGTGCTAGGGGGCACAGCTCCTACGAGCAGTACTTC
TRBV9	17	TRBD2	TRBJ2-1	few	CASSVAQTSGSYNEQFF	TGTGCCAGCAGCGTAGCCCAGACTAGCGGCTCCTACAATGAGCAGTTCTTC
TRBV7-2	16	TRBD2	TRBJ2-4	once	CASSTGLAGGQNIQYF	TGTGCCAGCAGCACCGGACTAGCGGGGGGTCAAAACATTCAGTACTTC
TRBV29-1	16	TRBD2	TRBJ2-5	NA	CSVDGRGRDFQETQYF	TGCAGCGTTGACGGTCGAGGGAGGGACTTCCAAGAGACCCAGTACTTC
TRBV24-1	13	NA	TRBJ1-2	NA	CATSDRELHGYTF	TGTGCCACCAGTGATCGGGAATTACATGGCTACACCTTC
TRBV5-1	15	TRBD1	TRBJ2-7	NA	CASSSGVQGANEQYF	TGCGCCAGCAGCTCTGGAGTACAGGGGGCGAACGAGCAGTACTTC
TRBV2	14	TRBD1	TRBJ1-4	NA	CASSGGQVNEKLFF	TGTGCCAGCAGTGGAGGACAGGTTAATGAAAAACTGTTTTTT
TRBV20-1	13	TRBD1	TRBJ1-2	NA	CSARRQGEDGYTF	TGCAGTGCTAGACGACAGGGTGAGGATGGCTACACCTTC
TRBV5-6	15	TRBD2	TRBJ2-1	few	CASSTGLAGHNEQFF	TGTGCCAGCAGCACCGGACTAGCGGGTCACAATGAGCAGTTCTTC
TRBV20-1	17	TRBD1	TRBJ1-5	NA	CSARDYGGQGSNQPQHF	TGCAGTGCTAGAGATTATGGCGGACAGGGGAGCAATCAGCCCCAGCATTTT
TRBV6-1	15	NA	TRBJ2-5	NA	CASSEGSRQDAGQYF	TGTGCCAGCAGTGAAGGTTCTCGGCAGGACGCTGGGCAGTACTTC
TRBV7-9	14	NA	TRBJ1-2	few	CASSSQFLEYGYTF	TGTGCCAGCAGCTCCCAGTTCTTAGAGTATGGCTACACCTTC
TRBV11-2	15	NA	TRBJ2-1	NA	CASSLEVQDYNEQFF	TGTGCCAGCAGCTTAGAGGTACAAGATTACAATGAGCAGTTCTTC
TRBV6-5	18	TRBD2	TRBJ2-1	NA	CASSYQLAGALGYNEQFF	TGTGCCAGCAGTTACCAGCTAGCGGGGGCGTTAGGGTACAATGAGCAGTTCTTC
TRBV27	17	NA	TRBJ2-3	NA	CASSPYLGGAGSDTQYF	TGTGCCAGCAGTCCGTACCTGGGGGGCGCAGGTTCGGATACGCAGTATTTT
TRBV5-1	14	NA	TRBJ2-5	NA	CASSLSGDRETQYF	TGCGCCAGCAGCTTGTCAGGGGATCGAGAGACCCAGTACTTC
TRBV7-2	13	NA	TRBJ2-5	NA	CASSPSAQETQYF	TGTGCCAGCAGCCCCTCGGCTCAAGAGACCCAGTACTTC
TRBV11-2	13	NA	TRBJ2-7	NA	CASSRGSRETLYF	TGTGCCAGCAGCCGCGGCAGCCGGGAGACCCTGTACTTC
TRBV12-3/TRBV12-4	13	NA	TRBJ1-5	once	CASSSGVVQPQHF	TGTGCCAGTAGTTCAGGGGTAGTCCAGCCCCAGCATTTT
TRBV11-3	14	NA	TRBJ2-1	NA	CASSAWDRHNEQFF	TGTGCCAGCAGCGCCTGGGACCGACACAATGAGCAGTTCTTC
TRBV20-1	12	NA	TRBJ2-7	few	CSARAESYEQYF	TGCAGTGCTAGAGCGGAGAGCTACGAGCAGTACTTC
TRBV10-3	15	TRBD2	TRBJ2-7	few	CAISESAGGLYEQYF	TGTGCCATCAGTGAGTCTGCGGGAGGCCTCTACGAGCAGTACTTC
TRBV29-1	12	NA	TRBJ2-5	few	CSVHTDQETQYF	TGCAGCGTACACACAGACCAAGAGACCCAGTACTTC
TRBV11-2	15	TRBD2	TRBJ2-1	few	CASSQGLAGRNEQFF	TGTGCCAGCAGCCAGGGACTAGCGGGTCGCAATGAGCAGTTCTTC
TRBV5-5	18	TRBD1	TRBJ2-1	few	CASSLPIPGQGSYNEQFF	TGTGCCAGCAGCTTACCTATACCGGGACAGGGGAGCTACAATGAGCAGTTCTTC
TRBV7-3	17	TRBD2	TRBJ2-3	once	CASSLTWTSGRTDTQYF	TGTGCCAGCAGCTTAACCTGGACTAGCGGGAGGACAGATACGCAGTATTTT
TRBV5-1	15	NA	TRBJ2-4	NA	CASSLEPGLSYEQYF	TGCGCCAGCAGCTTGGAGCCAGGGTTATCTTATGAGCAGTACTTC
TRBV27	14	NA	TRBJ1-1	NA	CASSLSGSNTEAFF	TGTGCCAGCAGTTTATCGGGGAGCAACACTGAAGCTTTCTTT
TRBV7-2	16	NA	TRBJ2-5	once	CVSSLTVATGQETQYF	TGTGTCAGCAGCTTAACGGTAGCGACAGGACAAGAGACCCAGTACTTC
TRBV27	16	NA	TRBJ2-1	few	CASSTLTGIPHNEQFF	TGTGCCAGCAGTACCCTCACGGGGATTCCCCACAATGAGCAGTTCTTC
TRBV3-1	15	NA	TRBJ2-1	NA	CASSQILRNGNEQFF	TGTGCCAGCAGCCAAATCCTAAGAAACGGCAATGAGCAGTTCTTC
TRBV6-6	12	NA	TRBJ2-1	NA	CASSYQKEEQFF	TGTGCCAGCAGTTACCAAAAGGAGGAGCAGTTCTTC
TRBV3-1	18	TRBD2	TRBJ2-5	NA	CASSQGARTSGGYETQYF	TGTGCCAGCAGCCAAGGGGCGCGGACTAGCGGGGGTTACGAGACCCAGTACTTC
TRBV7-9	14	NA	TRBJ2-3	NA	CASCLVGATDTQYF	TGTGCCAGCTGCTTAGTAGGGGCTACTGATACGCAGTATTTT
TRBV13	15	TRBD2	TRBJ2-1	NA	CASSWSGRARNEQFF	TGTGCCAGCAGCTGGAGCGGGAGGGCACGGAATGAGCAGTTCTTC
TRBV6-5	16	TRBD1	TRBJ2-5	NA	CASSYSGTGGVETQYF	TGTGCCAGCAGTTACTCGGGGACAGGGGGCGTGGAGACCCAGTACTTC
TRBV7-9	12	TRBD1	TRBJ2-1	NA	CASSPSGQSMFF	TGTGCCAGCAGCCCGTCGGGACAGTCGATGTTCTTC
TRBV6-2/TRBV6-3	14	TRBD1	TRBJ2-5	few	CASREWDSQETQYF	TGTGCCAGCAGAGAATGGGACAGCCAAGAGACCCAGTACTTC
TRBV6-5	12	TRBD1	TRBJ1-1	NA	CASGQGDTEAFF	TGTGCCAGCGGACAGGGAGACACTGAAGCTTTCTTT
TRBV2	12	TRBD1	TRBJ1-2	NA	CASSWTGKGYTF	TGTGCCAGCAGTTGGACAGGGAAAGGCTACACCTTC
TRBV20-1	18	TRBD2	TRBJ2-4	few	CSAPGLAGNSVAKNIQYF	TGCAGTGCCCCCGGGCTAGCGGGAAACTCTGTAGCCAAAAACATTCAGTACTTC